One T cell receptor beta chain is described in this entry. The data derive from a study of blood T cell repertoires in COVID-19. Study-level information: COVID-19 samples from acute and convalescent phases originated in the United States, Italy and Spain.

Authors' data handling: Estimated nucleated cell counts came from reference gene primer amplification. Generated by immunoSEQ multiplex PCR, the TCRdb table keeps only in-frame clones and is missing some. D and trimming were read from the DNA, whereas the V and J calls and clone size are those reported in that table. The data contain 200,000 to 300,000 clones, 83% of them singletons. The length of the CDR3 is 14 residues. Unmatched junction bases numbered 7, after V lost 4 bases and J lost 3 bases. Germline V gives CDR1 SGHRS, CDR2 YFSETQ. The chain carries TRBV5-1 and TRBJ2-7; 7 nucleotides line up with TRBD1. This TCR was sampled from a human donor in a cohort sampled during active COVID-19. The sequencing input was peripheral blood. In nucleotides, the CDR3 is TGCGCCAGCAGCCAGGACAGGACTCTCTACGAGCAGTACTTC. Protein product: CASSQDRTLYEQYF.